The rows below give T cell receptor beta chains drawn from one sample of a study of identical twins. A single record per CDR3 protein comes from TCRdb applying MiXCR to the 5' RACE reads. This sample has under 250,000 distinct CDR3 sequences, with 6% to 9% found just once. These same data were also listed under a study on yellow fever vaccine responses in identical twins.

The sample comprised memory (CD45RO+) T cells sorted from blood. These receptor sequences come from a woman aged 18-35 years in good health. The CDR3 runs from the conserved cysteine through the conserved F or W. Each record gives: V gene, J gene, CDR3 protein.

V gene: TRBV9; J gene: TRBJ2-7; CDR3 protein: CASSGGSSSYEQYF
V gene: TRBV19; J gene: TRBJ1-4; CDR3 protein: CASSPGDINEKLFF
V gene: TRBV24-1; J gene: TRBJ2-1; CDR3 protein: CATSEPGDEQFF
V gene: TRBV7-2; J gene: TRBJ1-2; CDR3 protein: CASSLRFGAGNTF
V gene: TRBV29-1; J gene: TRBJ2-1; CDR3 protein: CSAPVMGHNEQFF
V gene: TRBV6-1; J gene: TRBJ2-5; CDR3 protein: CASSRTVPGETQYF
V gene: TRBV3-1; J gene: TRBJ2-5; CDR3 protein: CASSHRGGTQYF
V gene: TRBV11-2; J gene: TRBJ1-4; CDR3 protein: CASSSGGHPNEKLFF
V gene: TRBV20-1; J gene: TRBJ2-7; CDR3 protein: CSAGTGGPYEQYF
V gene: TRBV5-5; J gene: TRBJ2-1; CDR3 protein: CASSLGLAERDNEQFF
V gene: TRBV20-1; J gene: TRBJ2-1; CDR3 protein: CSAPGLARLEQFF
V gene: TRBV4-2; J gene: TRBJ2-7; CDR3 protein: CASSPRDTVHEQYF
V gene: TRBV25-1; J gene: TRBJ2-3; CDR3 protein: CASSLREELGADTQYF
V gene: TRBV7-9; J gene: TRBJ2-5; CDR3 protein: CASTGTSMGETQYF
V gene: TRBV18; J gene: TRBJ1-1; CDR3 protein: CASSPLVSYRANTEAFF
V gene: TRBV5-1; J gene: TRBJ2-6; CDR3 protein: CASSLSAGAGANVLTF
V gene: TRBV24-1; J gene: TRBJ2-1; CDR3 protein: CATSGRVGGGEQFF
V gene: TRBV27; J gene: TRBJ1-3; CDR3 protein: CASSPSSGSGNTIYF
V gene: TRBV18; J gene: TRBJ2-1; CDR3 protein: CASSPLPKNEQFF
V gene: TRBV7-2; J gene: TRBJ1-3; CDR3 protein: CASSFSGGPRSGNTIYF